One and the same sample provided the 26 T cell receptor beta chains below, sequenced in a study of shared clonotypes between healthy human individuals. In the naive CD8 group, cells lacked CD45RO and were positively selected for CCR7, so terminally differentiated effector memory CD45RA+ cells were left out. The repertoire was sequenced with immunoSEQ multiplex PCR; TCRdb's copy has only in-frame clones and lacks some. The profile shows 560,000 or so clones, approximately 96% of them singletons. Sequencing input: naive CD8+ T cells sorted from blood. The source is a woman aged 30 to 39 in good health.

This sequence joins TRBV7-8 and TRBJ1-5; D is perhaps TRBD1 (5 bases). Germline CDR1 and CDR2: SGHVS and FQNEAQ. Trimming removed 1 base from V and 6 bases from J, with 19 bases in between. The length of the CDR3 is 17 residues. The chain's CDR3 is CASSLDEGLEFVQPQHF. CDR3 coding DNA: TGTGCCAGCAGCTTAGACGAGGGGCTTGAGTTTGTTCAGCCCCAGCATTTT.

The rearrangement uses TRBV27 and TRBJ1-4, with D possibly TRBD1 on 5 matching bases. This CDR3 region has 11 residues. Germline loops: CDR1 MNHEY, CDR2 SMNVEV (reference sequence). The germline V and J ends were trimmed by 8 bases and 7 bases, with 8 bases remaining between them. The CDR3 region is CASGQGEKLFF. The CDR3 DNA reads TGTGCCAGCGGGCAGGGTGAAAAACTGTTTTTT.

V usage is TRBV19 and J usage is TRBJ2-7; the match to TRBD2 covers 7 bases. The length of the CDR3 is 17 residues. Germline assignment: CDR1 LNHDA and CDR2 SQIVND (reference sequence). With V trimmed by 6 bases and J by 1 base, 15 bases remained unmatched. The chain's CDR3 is CASSQRGEGYRSYEQYF. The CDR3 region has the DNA TGTGCCAGTAGCCAACGGGGGGAAGGGTATAGGTCCTACGAGCAGTACTTC. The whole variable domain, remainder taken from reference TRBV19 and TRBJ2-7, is DGGITQSPKYLFRKEGQNVTLSCEQNLNHDAMYWYRQDPGQGLRLIYYSQIVNDFQKGDIAEGYSVSREKKESFPLTVTSAQKNPTAFYLCASSQRGEGYRSYEQYFGPGTRLTVT.

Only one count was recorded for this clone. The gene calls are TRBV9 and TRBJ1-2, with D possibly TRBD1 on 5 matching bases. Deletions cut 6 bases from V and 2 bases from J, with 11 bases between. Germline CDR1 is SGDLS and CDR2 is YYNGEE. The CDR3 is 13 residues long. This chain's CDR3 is CASTNRDNYGYTF. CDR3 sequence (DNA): TGTGCCAGCACTAATCGGGACAACTATGGCTACACCTTC.

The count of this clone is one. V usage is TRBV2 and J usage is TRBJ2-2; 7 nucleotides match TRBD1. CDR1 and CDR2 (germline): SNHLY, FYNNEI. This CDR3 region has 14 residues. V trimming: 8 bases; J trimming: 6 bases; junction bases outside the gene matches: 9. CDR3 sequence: CASLGQPRPGELFF. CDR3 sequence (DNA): TGTGCCAGCCTGGGACAGCCCCGGCCCGGGGAGCTGTTTTTT. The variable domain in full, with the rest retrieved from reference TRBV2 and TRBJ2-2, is EPEVTQTPSHQVTQMGQEVILRCVPISNHLYFYWYRQILGQKVEFLVSFYNNEISEKSEIFDDQFSVERPDGSNFTLKIRSTKLEDSAMYFCASLGQPRPGELFFGEGSRLTVL.

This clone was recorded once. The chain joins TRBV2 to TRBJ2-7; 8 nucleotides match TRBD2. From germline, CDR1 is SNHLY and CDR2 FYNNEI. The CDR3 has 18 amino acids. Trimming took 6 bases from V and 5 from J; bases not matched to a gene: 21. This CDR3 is CASSRGWLSGTEAHEQYF. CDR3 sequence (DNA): TGTGCCAGCAGCCGGGGTTGGCTTAGCGGGACGGAGGCGCACGAGCAGTACTTC.

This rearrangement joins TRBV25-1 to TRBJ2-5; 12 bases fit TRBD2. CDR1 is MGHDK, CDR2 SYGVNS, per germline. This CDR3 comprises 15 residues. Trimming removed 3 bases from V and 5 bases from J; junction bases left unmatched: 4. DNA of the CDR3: TGTGCCAGCAGTGACCCTAGCGGGAGGGGTGAGACCCAGTACTTC. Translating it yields CASSDPSGRGETQYF.

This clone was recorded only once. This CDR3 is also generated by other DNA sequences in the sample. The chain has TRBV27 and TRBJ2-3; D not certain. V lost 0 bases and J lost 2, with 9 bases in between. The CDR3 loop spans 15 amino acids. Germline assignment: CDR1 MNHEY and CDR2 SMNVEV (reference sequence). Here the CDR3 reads CASSLSFDSTDTQYF. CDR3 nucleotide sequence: TGTGCCAGCAGTTTATCGTTTGACTCCACAGATACGCAGTATTTT.

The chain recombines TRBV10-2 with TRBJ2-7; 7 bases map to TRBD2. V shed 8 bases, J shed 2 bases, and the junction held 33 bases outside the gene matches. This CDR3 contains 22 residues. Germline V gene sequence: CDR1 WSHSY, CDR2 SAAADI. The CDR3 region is CASLRKGNRLGPGGSSTYEQYF. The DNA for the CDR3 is TGCGCCAGCCTTAGAAAGGGAAACCGTCTTGGACCTGGCGGGAGTTCTACCTACGAGCAGTACTTC.

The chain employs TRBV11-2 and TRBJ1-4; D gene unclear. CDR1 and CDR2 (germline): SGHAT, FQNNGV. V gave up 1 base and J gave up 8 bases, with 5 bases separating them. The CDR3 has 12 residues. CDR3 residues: CASSLVTEKLFF. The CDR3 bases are TGTGCCAGCAGCTTAGTGACCGAAAAACTGTTTTTT.

CDR3 nucleotides: TGTGCCAGCAGCCCCTCTGGTATGACCCAGTACTTC. Residues: CASSPSGMTQYF. The chain couples TRBV7-2 to TRBJ2-5, with no clear D. V lost 5 bases and J lost 7, with 11 bases in between. Germline CDR1 and CDR2: SGHTA and FQGNSA. The CDR3 sequence is 12 residues long.

The CDR3 spells CASSTGFNQFF. CDR3 DNA: TGTGCCAGCAGTACGGGGTTTAATCAGTTCTTC. The chain has TRBV28 and TRBJ2-1, with a tentative D call TRBD2 (5 bases). From germline, CDR1 is MDHEN and CDR2 SYDVKM. The CDR3 consists of 11 residues. V was cut by 5 bases and J by 13 bases, with 12 bases left in between.

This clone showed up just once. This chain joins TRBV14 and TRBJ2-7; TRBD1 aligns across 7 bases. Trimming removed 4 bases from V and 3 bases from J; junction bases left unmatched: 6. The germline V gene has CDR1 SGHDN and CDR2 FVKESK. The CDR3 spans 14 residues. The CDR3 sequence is CASSRRGQDYEQYF. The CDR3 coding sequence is TGTGCCAGCAGCCGGAGAGGACAGGACTACGAGCAGTACTTC.

The CDR3, as DNA: TGTGCCAGCAGTTACCGACTAGCTGGCGAGACCCAGTACTTC. Amino acids: CASSYRLAGETQYF. The V and J genes are TRBV28 and TRBJ2-5; TRBD2 matches 7 bases. Germline-derived CDR1 and CDR2 are MDHEN and SYDVKM. This CDR3 region has 14 residues. The ends lost 4 bases at V and 5 bases at J; junction bases unmatched: 7.

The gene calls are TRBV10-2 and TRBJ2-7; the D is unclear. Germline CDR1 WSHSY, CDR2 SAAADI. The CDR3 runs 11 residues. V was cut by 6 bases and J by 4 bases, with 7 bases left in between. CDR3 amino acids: CASSELYEQYF. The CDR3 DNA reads TGCGCCAGCAGCGAACTATACGAGCAGTACTTC.

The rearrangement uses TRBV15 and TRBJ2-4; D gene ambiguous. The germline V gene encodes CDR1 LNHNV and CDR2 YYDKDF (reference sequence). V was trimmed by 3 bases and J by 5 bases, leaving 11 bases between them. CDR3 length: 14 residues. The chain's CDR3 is CATSSGTFQNIQYF. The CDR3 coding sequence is TGTGCCACCAGCAGCGGCACCTTCCAAAACATTCAGTACTTC.

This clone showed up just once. In DNA form, the CDR3 reads TGTGCCAGCATCCGGGGGGGCTACGAGCAGTACTTC. Protein: CASIRGGYEQYF. The V call is TRBV5-8, the J call TRBJ2-5; 8 bases map to TRBD2. The J call is in doubt because the DNA end fits TRBJ2-7 better. Germline V gives CDR1 SGHTS, CDR2 YDEGEE. The CDR3 covers 12 residues.

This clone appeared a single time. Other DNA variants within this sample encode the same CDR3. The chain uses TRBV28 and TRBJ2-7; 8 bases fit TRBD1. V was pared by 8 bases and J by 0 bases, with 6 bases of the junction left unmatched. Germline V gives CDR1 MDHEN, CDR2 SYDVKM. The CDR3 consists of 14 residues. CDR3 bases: TGTGCCAGCCGACGGACAGGGAGCTCCTACGAGCAGTACTTC. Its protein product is CASRRTGSSYEQYF.

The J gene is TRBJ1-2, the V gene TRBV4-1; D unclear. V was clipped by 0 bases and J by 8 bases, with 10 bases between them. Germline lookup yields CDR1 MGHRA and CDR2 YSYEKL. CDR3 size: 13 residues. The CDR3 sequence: CASSQDQVWGYTF. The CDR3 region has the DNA TGCGCCAGCAGCCAAGATCAGGTCTGGGGCTACACCTTC.

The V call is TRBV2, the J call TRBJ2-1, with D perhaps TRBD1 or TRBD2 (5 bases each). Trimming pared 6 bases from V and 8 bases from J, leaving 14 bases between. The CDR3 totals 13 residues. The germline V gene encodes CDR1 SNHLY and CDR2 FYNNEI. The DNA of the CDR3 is TGTGCCAGCAGCCATCTCAGGGACGATGAGCAGTTCTTC. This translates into CASSHLRDDEQFF. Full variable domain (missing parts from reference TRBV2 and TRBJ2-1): EPEVTQTPSHQVTQMGQEVILRCVPISNHLYFYWYRQILGQKVEFLVSFYNNEISEKSEIFDDQFSVERPDGSNFTLKIRSTKLEDSAMYFCASSHLRDDEQFFGPGTRLTVL.

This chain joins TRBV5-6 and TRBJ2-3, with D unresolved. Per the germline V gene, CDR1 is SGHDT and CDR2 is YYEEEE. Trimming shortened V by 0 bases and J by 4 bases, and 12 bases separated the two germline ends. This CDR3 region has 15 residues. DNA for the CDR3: TGTGCCAGCAGCTTGGGGGCTAGAAAGGCAGATACGCAGTATTTT. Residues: CASSLGARKADTQYF. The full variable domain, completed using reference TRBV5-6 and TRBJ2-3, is DAGVTQSPTHLIKTRGQQVTLRCSPKSGHDTVSWYQQALGQGPQFIFQYYEEEERQRGNFPDRFSGHQFPNYSSELNVNALLLGDSALYLCASSLGARKADTQYFGPGTRLTVL.

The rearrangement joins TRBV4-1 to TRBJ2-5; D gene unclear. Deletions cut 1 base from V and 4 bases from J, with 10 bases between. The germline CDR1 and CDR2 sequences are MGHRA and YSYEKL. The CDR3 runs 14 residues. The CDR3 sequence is CASSQGINRETQYF. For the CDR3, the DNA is TGCGCCAGCAGCCAAGGCATCAACCGAGAGACCCAGTACTTC.

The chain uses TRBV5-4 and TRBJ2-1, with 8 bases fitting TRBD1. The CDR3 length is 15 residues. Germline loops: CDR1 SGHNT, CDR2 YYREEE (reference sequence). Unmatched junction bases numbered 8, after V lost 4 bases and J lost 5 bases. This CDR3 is CASSIPGQENNEQFF. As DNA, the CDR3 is TGTGCCAGCAGCATACCGGGACAGGAAAACAATGAGCAGTTCTTC.

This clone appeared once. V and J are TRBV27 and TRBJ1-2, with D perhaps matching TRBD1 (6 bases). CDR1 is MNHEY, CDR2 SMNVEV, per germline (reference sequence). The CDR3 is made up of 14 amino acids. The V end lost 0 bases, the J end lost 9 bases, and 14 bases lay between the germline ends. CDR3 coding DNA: TGTGCCAGCAGTTTATCGTTGACAGGAGGTAGCTACACCTTC. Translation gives CASSLSLTGGSYTF.

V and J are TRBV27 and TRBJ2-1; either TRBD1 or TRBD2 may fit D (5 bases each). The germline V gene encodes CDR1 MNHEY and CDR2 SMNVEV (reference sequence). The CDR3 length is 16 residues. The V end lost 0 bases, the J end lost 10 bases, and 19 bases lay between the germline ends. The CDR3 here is CASSLSSGTARTEQFF. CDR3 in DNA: TGTGCCAGCAGTTTATCATCCGGGACCGCTAGGACGGAGCAGTTCTTC.

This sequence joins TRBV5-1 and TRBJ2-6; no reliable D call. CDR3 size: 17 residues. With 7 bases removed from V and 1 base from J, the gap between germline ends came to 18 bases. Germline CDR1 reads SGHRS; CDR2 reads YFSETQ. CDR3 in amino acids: CASSYHPDLSGANVLTF. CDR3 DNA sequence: TGCGCCAGCTCCTATCACCCCGACCTTTCTGGGGCCAACGTCCTGACTTTC.